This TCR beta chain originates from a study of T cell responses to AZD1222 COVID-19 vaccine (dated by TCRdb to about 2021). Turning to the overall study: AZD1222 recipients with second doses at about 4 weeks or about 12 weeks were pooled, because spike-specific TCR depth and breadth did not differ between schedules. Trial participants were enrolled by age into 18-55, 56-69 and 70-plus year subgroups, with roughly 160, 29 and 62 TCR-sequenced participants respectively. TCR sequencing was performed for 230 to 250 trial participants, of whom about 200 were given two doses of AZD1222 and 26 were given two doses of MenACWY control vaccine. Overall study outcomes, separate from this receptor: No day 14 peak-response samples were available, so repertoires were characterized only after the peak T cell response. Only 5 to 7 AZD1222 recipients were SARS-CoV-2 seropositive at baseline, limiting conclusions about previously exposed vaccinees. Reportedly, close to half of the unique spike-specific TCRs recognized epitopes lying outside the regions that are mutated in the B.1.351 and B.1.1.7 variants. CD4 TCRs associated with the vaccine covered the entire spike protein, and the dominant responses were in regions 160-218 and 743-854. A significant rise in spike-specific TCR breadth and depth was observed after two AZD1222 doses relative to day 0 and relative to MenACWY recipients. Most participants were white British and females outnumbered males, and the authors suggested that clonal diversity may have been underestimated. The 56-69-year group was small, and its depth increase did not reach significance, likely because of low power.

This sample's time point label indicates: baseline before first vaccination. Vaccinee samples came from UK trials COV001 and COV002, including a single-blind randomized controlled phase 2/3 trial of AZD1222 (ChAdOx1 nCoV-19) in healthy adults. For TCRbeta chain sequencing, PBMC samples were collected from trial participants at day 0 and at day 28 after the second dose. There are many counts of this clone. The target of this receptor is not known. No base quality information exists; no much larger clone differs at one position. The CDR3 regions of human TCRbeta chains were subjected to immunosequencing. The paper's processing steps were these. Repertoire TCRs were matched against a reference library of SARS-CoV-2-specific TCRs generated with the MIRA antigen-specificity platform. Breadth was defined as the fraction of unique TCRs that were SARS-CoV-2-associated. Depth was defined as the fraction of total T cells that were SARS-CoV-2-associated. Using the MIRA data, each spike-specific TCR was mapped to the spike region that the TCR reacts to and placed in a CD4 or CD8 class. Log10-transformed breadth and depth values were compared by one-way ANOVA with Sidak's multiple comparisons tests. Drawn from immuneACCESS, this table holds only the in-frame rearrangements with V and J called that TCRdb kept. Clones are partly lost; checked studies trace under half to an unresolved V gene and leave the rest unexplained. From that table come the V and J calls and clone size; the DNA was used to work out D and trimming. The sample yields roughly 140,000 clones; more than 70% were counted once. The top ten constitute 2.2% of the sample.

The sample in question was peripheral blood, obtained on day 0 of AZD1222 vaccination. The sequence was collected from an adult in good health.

The DNA sequence reads TGTGCCACCAGCAGAGAGGGCAGGGGGACAGGGGGCTACACCTTC. This gives the protein CATSREGRGTGGYTF. The chain employs TRBV15 and TRBJ1-2; 9 central bases correspond to TRBD1. The CDR3 goes from the cysteine to the phenylalanine over 15 residues. The sequence is cut down to CDR3 DNA, 45 bases in frame from base 1. After removal of 0 bases from V and 8 bases from J, the junction retains 7 bases not matched to a gene. From a lookup of the germline V gene (reference sequence), CDR1 and CDR2 are LNHNV and YYDKDF. The entire variable domain, with the stretches around the CDR3 drawn from the reference TRBV15 and TRBJ1-2 proteins, is DAMVIQNPRYQVTQFGKPVTLSCSQTLNHNVMYWYQQKSSQAPKLLFHYYDKDFNNEADTPDNFQSRRPNTSFCFLDIRSPGLGDTAMYLCATSREGRGTGGYTFGSGTRLTVV.